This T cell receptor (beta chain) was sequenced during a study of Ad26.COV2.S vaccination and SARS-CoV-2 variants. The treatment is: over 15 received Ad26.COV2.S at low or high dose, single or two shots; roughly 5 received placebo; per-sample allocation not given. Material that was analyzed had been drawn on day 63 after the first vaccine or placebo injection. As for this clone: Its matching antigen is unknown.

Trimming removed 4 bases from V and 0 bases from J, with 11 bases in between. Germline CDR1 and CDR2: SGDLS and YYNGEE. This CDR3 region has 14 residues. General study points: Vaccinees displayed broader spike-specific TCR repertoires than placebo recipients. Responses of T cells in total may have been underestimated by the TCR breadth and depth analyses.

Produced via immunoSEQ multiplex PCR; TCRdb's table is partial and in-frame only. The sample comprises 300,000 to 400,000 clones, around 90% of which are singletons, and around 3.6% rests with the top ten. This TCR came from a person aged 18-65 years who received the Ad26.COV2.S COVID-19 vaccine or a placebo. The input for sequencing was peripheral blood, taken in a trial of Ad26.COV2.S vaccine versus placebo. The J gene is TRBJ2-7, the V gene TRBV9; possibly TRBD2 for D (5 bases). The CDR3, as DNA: TGTGCCAGCAGCATTTACGGGGACTCCTACGAGCAGTACTTC. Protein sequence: CASSIYGDSYEQYF.